The 22 T cell receptor beta chains below all came from one sample that was sequenced in a study of OX40 agonist ivuxolimab in advanced cancers. The library was obtained by the immunoSEQ multiplex PCR assay. TCRdb took over this immuneACCESS table, retaining in-frame rearrangements with V and J assigned. Such tables are incomplete; in checked studies, under half of the missing clones stem from an unresolved V gene, and the remainder is unexplained. A total of roughly 53,000 clones appear in this sample, 84% of them only once. Together, the top ten hold less than 15% of the sample. The input for sequencing was CD4+ or CD8+ T cells sorted from blood, taken in a trial of the OX40 agonist ivuxolimab. All receptors derive from an adult with an advanced solid tumor such as melanoma, head and neck, liver or kidney cancer.

J is TRBJ1-2 and V is TRBV28; 7 nucleotides line up with TRBD1. V was clipped by 6 bases and J by 4 bases; unmatched bases: 8. Germline V gene lookup returns CDR1 MDHEN and CDR2 SYDVKM. The CDR3 runs to 14 residues. The CDR3 coding sequence is TGTGCCAGCAGCCCGCACAGGGGCCCCTATGGCTACACCTTC. As protein: CASSPHRGPYGYTF.

The V and J genes are TRBV19 and TRBJ1-1; tentatively, D is TRBD1 (6 bases). The V gene lost 5 bases and the J gene lost 4 bases, with 8 bases spanning the gap. The CDR3 length is 12 residues. The germline gives CDR1 LNHDA, CDR2 SQIVND (reference sequence). The CDR3 spells CASSEGGTEAFF. In nucleotides, the CDR3 is TGTGCCAGTAGTGAGGGGGGCACTGAAGCTTTCTTT.

The V and J genes are TRBV18 and TRBJ2-1, with TRBD2 matching over 10 bases. The V gene end was trimmed by 1 base and the J gene end by 9 bases; junction bases not matched to a gene: 9. Germline loops: CDR1 KGHSH, CDR2 LQKENI. The CDR3 totals 16 residues. The CDR3 DNA follows: TGTGCCAGCTCACCACGGCGGGCTAGCGGGAGAGCTGAGCAGTTCTTC. Protein: CASSPRRASGRAEQFF. Looking up the rest from reference TRBV18 and TRBJ2-1 gives the full variable domain: NAGVMQNPRHLVRRRGQEARLRCSPMKGHSHVYWYRQLPEEGLKFMVYLQKENIIDESGMPKERFSAEFPKEGPSILRIQQVVRGDSAAYFCASSPRRASGRAEQFFGPGTRLTVL.

The chain carries TRBV6-6 and TRBJ1-2; 10 nucleotides agree with TRBD1. In germline, CDR1 is MNHNY, CDR2 SVGAGI (reference sequence). The trim removed 3 bases at V and 7 bases at J, leaving 8 bases unmatched. The CDR3 spans 15 residues. CDR3 protein: CASSYQGQGSGGYTF. CDR3 DNA: TGTGCCAGCAGTTATCAGGGACAGGGGTCGGGTGGCTACACCTTC.

This sequence joins TRBV5-1 and TRBJ2-2; 12 positions match TRBD2. Germline V gene lookup returns CDR1 SGHRS and CDR2 YFSETQ. The J segment lost 4 bases and the V segment lost 0 bases, leaving 13 bases of the junction unmatched. The length of the CDR3 is 20 residues. Here the CDR3 reads CASSLAKLAGGPVGTGELFF. The CDR3, as DNA: TGCGCCAGCAGCTTGGCCAAGCTAGCGGGAGGGCCCGTTGGCACCGGGGAGCTGTTTTTT.

The V gene is TRBV7-9, the J gene TRBJ2-7; 9 bases map to TRBD2. The V segment lost 2 bases and the J segment 2 bases; nucleotides outside the gene matches: 4. The CDR3 extends over 15 amino acids. Germline-derived CDR1 and CDR2 are SEHNR and FQNEAQ (reference sequence). The CDR3 reads CASSLWSSGAYEQYF. CDR3 coding DNA: TGTGCCAGCAGCTTATGGTCTAGCGGGGCCTACGAGCAGTACTTC.

This chain uses TRBV9 with TRBJ2-1; 14 bases match TRBD2. V dropped 7 bases and J dropped 5; count of bases not matched to a gene: 5. This CDR3 has 15 amino acids. Germline values: CDR1 SGDLS, CDR2 YYNGEE. The CDR3 loop is CASSRTSGRHNEQFF. In DNA, the CDR3 is TGTGCCAGCTCTCGGACTAGCGGGAGGCACAATGAGCAGTTCTTC.

The rearrangement uses TRBV5-1 and TRBJ2-1, with 8 bases aligning to TRBD2. The CDR3 extends over 17 amino acids. Germline trimming cut 0 bases from V and 12 bases from J; bases unmatched to any gene: 17. Looked up from germline, CDR1 is SGHRS and CDR2 is YFSETQ. This CDR3 reads CASSLAGGSGTNRGQFF. For the CDR3, the DNA is TGCGCCAGCAGCTTGGCCGGGGGTAGCGGGACCAATAGGGGGCAGTTCTTC.

The chain carries TRBV27 and TRBJ2-3; TRBD2 might be the D (5 bases). Per germline, CDR1 MNHEY and CDR2 SMNVEV (reference sequence). V lost 5 bases, J lost 1 base, and 10 bases lay in between. This CDR3 region has 14 residues. The DNA for the CDR3 is TGTGCCAGCAGTGGAACCGGGGGCACAGATACGCAGTATTTT. Its translation: CASSGTGGTDTQYF.

The chain recombines TRBV18 with TRBJ1-3, with D hard to call. The CDR3 has 15 amino acids. The V end lost 6 bases, the J end lost 2 bases, and 14 bases lay between the germline ends. Per germline, CDR1 KGHSH and CDR2 LQKENI. The CDR3 DNA follows: TGTGCCAGCTCGCCAAGCATCGAACCTGGAAACACCATATATTTT. Protein product: CASSPSIEPGNTIYF.

The V gene is TRBV28, the J gene TRBJ1-2; tentative D call: TRBD1 (5 bases). The CDR3 sequence is 14 residues long. V dropped 5 bases and J dropped 2 bases, with 12 bases sitting between them. In germline, CDR1 is MDHEN, CDR2 SYDVKM. The DNA for the CDR3 is TGTGCCAGCAGTGCCAGGGAACTGAACTATGGCTACACCTTC. Encoded protein: CASSARELNYGYTF.

The chain employs TRBV11-3 and TRBJ2-1; weak D call: TRBD2 (5 bases). Germline V gene data show CDR1 as SGHNT and CDR2 as YENEEA. The CDR3 consists of 14 residues. Trimming removed 6 bases at V and 2 bases at J, with 11 bases between. Written as DNA, the CDR3 is TGTGCCAGCAGAGGAGGAGCACCCTACAATGAGCAGTTCTTC. It is translated as CASRGGAPYNEQFF. The variable domain in full, with the rest retrieved from reference TRBV11-3 and TRBJ2-1, is EAGVVQSPRYKIIEKKQPVAFWCNPISGHNTLYWYLQNLGQGPELLIRYENEEAVDDSQLPKDRFSAERLKGVDSTLKIQPAELGDSAVYLCASRGGAPYNEQFFGPGTRLTVL.

Concerning this clone: One junction end disagrees with the germline gene, perhaps due to a read error. The chain links TRBV28 to TRBJ1-3; TRBD1 aligns across 9 bases. This CDR3 is 14 amino acids long. The germline V gene has CDR1 MDHEN and CDR2 SYDVKM. The CDR3 DNA reads TGTGCCAGCAGGATAGACAGGGGGAGAAACGCCATATATTTT. Its protein product is CASRIDRGRNAIYF.

The genes are TRBV9 and TRBJ2-7, with TRBD2 matching 10 bases. The CDR3 runs 17 residues. The germline V gene has CDR1 SGDLS and CDR2 YYNGEE. The V and J ends lost 2 bases and 0 bases, in that order; junction bases with no gene match: 8. Here the CDR3 reads CASSVRLAGATSYEQYF. The CDR3 DNA sequence: TGTGCCAGCAGCGTGAGGCTAGCGGGAGCGACCTCCTACGAGCAGTACTTC.

This rearrangement joins TRBV10-3 to TRBJ1-3; D gene ambiguous. Trimming removed 3 bases from V and 0 bases from J, with 9 bases in between. The CDR3 has 15 residues. Germline CDR1 and CDR2: ENHRY and SYGVKD. CDR3 bases: TGTGCCATCAGTGAAGGGTCGGGCTCTGGAAACACCATATATTTT. Amino acids: CAISEGSGSGNTIYF.

The J gene is TRBJ1-3, the V gene TRBV19, with a possible D match to TRBD1 (6 bases). With 7 bases removed from V and 0 bases from J, the gap between germline ends came to 10 bases. The CDR3 extends over 14 amino acids. Looked up from germline, CDR1 is LNHDA and CDR2 is SQIVND (reference sequence). The CDR3 region is CASKIRGSGNTIYF. In DNA, the CDR3 is TGTGCCAGTAAGATCAGGGGCTCTGGAAACACCATATATTTT.

This rearrangement joins TRBV4-1 to TRBJ1-5, with D possibly matching TRBD1 (6 bases). Germline V gene data show CDR1 as MGHRA and CDR2 as YSYEKL. The CDR3 consists of 19 residues. Trimming pared 0 bases from V and 7 bases from J, leaving 25 bases between. The CDR3 loop reads CASSQDGGLMQGKVQPQHF. CDR3 DNA sequence: TGCGCCAGCAGCCAAGATGGGGGTCTCATGCAGGGGAAAGTACAGCCCCAGCATTTT.

The rearrangement links TRBV11-2 to TRBJ2-1, with TRBD1 matching 9 bases. This CDR3 is built from 14 residues. Per germline, CDR1 SGHAT and CDR2 FQNNGV. V dropped 5 bases and J dropped 7; count of bases not matched to a gene: 6. CDR3 residues: CASSGQGRWNEQFF. CDR3 sequence (DNA): TGTGCCAGCAGCGGACAGGGGCGATGGAATGAGCAGTTCTTC. The full variable domain, its missing parts supplied by reference TRBV11-2 and TRBJ2-1, is EAGVAQSPRYKIIEKRQSVAFWCNPISGHATLYWYQQILGQGPKLLIQFQNNGVVDDSQLPKDRFSAERLKGVDSTLKIQPAKLEDSAVYLCASSGQGRWNEQFFGPGTRLTVL.

The rearrangement uses TRBV28 and TRBJ1-2, with D unresolved. The V end was cut by 6 bases, the J end by 4 bases, with 6 bases between. This CDR3 region has 11 residues. Germline V gene lookup returns CDR1 MDHEN and CDR2 SYDVKM. CDR3 DNA sequence: TGTGCCAGCAGCCCTTCCTATGGCTACACCTTC. This encodes CASSPSYGYTF.

The chain employs TRBV7-7 and TRBJ2-1; tentatively, D is TRBD1 (5 bases). The V gene's germline CDR1 is SSHAT and CDR2 FNYEAQ (reference sequence). V shed 1 base and J shed 8 bases, with 15 bases lying between them. There are 15 residues in the CDR3. The CDR3 reads CASSLGGAEIDEQFF. The CDR3 bases are TGTGCCAGCAGCTTAGGTGGGGCGGAAATCGATGAGCAGTTCTTC. Drawing the rest from reference TRBV7-7 and TRBJ2-1, the complete variable domain is GAGVSQSPRYKVTKRGQDVTLRCDPISSHATLYWYQQALGQGPEFLTYFNYEAQPDKSGLPSDRFSAERPEGSISTLTIQRTEQRDSAMYRCASSLGGAEIDEQFFGPGTRLTVL.

This clone was recorded a few times. The rearrangement joins TRBV30 to TRBJ1-1; a weak D match, TRBD1 (6 bases). The CDR3 is 15 residues long. Germline assignment: CDR1 GTSNPN and CDR2 SVGIG (reference sequence). Deletions cut 3 bases from V and 5 bases from J, with 19 bases between. The chain's CDR3 is CAWSPPKGVWTEAFF. CDR3 in DNA: TGTGCCTGGAGCCCTCCAAAGGGGGTATGGACTGAAGCTTTCTTT. The variable domain in full, completed from reference TRBV30 and TRBJ1-1, reads SQTIHQWPATLVQPVGSPLSLECTVEGTSNPNLYWYRQAAGRGLQLLFYSVGIGQISSEVPQNLSASRPQDRQFILSSKKLLLSDSGFYLCAWSPPKGVWTEAFFGQGTRLTVV.

The chain recombines TRBV5-1 with TRBJ2-7; 10 bases agree with TRBD1. CDR1 SGHRS and CDR2 YFSETQ come from the germline V gene. This CDR3 region has 14 residues. After removal of 0 bases from V and 11 bases from J, the junction contained 8 bases not matched to a gene. CDR3 protein: CASSLGTGGESEYF. The CDR3 bases are TGCGCCAGCAGCTTGGGGACAGGGGGTGAGAGTGAGTACTTC. The complete variable domain, with remaining parts taken from reference TRBV5-1 and TRBJ2-7, reads KAGVTQTPRYLIKTRGQQVTLSCSPISGHRSVSWYQQTPGQGLQFLFEYFSETQRNKGNFPGRFSGRQFSNSRSEMNVSTLELGDSALYLCASSLGTGGESEYFGPGTRLTVT.